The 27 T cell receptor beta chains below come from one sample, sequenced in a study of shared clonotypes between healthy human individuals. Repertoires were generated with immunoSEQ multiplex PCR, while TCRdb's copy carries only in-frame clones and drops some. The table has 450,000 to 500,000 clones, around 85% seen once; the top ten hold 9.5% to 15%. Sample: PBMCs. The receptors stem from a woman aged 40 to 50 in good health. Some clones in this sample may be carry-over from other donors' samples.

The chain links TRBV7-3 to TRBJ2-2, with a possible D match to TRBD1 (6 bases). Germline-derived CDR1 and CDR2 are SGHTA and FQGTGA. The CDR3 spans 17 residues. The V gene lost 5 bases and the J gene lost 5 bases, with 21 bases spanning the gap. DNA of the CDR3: TGTGCCAGCAGCCCTAGACTGAGGGGGACCCAAACCGGGGAGCTGTTTTTT. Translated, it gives CASSPRLRGTQTGELFF.

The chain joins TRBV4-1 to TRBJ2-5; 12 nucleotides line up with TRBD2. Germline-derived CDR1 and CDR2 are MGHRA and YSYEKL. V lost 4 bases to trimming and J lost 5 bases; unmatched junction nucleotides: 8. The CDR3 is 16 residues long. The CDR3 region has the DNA TGCGCCAGCAGCCCAACAGGACTAGCGGGATTTGAGACCCAGTACTTC. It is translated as CASSPTGLAGFETQYF.

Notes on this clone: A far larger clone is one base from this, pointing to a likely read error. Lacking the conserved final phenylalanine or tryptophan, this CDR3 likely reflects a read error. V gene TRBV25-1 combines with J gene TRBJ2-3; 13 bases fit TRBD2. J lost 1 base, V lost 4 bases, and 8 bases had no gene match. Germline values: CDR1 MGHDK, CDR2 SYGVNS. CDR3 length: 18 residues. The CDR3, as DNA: TGTGCCAGCAGTGTACTAGCGGGAGGGATCTTCGGCACAGATACGCAGTATCTT. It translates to CASSVLAGGIFGTDTQYL.

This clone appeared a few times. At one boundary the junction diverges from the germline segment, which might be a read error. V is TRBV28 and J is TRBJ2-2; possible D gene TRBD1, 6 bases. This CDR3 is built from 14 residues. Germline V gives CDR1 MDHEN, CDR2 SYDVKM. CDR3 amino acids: CVSRSAAGAGELFF. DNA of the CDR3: TGTGTCAGCCGATCCGCCGCAGGGGCCGGGGAGCTGTTTTTT.

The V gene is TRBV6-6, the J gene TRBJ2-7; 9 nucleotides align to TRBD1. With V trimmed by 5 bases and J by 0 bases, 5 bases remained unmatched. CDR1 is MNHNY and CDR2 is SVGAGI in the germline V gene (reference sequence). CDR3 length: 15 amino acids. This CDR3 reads CASSIRDRVSYEQYF. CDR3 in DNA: TGTGCCAGCAGTATCCGGGACAGGGTCTCCTACGAGCAGTACTTC.

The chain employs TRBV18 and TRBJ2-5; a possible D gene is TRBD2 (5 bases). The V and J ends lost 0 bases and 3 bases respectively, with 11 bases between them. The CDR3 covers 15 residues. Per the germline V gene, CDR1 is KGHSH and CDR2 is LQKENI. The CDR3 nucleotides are TGTGCCAGCTCACCACCGTTTCCGGGGAAAGAGACCCAGTACTTC. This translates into CASSPPFPGKETQYF.

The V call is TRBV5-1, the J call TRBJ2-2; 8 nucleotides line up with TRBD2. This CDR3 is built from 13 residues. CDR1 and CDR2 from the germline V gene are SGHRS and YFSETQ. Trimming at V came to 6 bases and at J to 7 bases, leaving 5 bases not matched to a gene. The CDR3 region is CASTAREDGELFF. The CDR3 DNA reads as TGCGCCAGCACGGCGCGGGAGGACGGGGAGCTGTTTTTT. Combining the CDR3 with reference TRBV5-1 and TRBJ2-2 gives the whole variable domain KAGVTQTPRYLIKTRGQQVTLSCSPISGHRSVSWYQQTPGQGLQFLFEYFSETQRNKGNFPGRFSGRQFSNSRSEMNVSTLELGDSALYLCASTAREDGELFFGEGSRLTVL.

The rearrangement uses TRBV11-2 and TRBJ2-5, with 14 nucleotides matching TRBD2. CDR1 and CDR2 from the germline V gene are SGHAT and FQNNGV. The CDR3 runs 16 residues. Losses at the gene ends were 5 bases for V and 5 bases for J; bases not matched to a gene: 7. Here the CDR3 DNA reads TGTGCCAGCAGCCAGGGACTAGCGGGAGAGGGTGAGACCCAGTACTTC. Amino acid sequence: CASSQGLAGEGETQYF.

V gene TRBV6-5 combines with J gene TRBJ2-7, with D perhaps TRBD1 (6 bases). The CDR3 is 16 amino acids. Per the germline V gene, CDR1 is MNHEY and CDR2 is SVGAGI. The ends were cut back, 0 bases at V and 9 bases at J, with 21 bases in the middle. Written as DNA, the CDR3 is TGTGCCAGCAGTTACTCTCCCGGGACAAGGCTTGACGTGCAGTACTTC. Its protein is CASSYSPGTRLDVQYF.

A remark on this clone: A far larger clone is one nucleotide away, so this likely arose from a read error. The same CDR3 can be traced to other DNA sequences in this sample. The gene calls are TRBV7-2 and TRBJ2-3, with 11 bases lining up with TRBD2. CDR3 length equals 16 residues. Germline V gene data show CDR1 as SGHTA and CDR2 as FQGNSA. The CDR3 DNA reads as TGTGCCAGCAGCTCCGGACTAGCGGGCCCCACAGATACGCAATATTTT. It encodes CASSSGLAGPTDTQYF.

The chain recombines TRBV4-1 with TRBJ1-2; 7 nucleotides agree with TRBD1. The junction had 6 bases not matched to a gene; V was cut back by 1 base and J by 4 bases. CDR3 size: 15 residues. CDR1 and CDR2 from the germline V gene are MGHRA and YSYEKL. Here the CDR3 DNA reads TGCGCCAGCAGCCAAGTCGGGGACAGCGGCTATGGCTACACCTTC. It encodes CASSQVGDSGYGYTF.

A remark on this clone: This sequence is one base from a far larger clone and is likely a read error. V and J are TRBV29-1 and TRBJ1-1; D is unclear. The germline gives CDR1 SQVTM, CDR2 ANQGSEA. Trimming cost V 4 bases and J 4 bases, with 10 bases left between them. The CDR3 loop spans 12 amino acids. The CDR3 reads CSVGFGPTEAFF. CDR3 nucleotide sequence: TGCAGCGTTGGTTTCGGCCCCACTGAAGCTTTCTTT. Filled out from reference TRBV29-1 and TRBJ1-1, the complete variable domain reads SAVISQKPSRDICQRGTSLTIQCQVDSQVTMMFWYRQQPGQSLTLIATANQGSEATYESGFVIDKFPISRPNLTFSTLTVSNMSPEDSSIYLCSVGFGPTEAFFGQGTRLTVV.

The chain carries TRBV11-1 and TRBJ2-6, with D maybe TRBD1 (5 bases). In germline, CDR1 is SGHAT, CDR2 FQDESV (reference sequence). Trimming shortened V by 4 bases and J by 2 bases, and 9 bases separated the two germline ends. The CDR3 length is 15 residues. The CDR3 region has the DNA TGTGCCAGCAGCTCACAAGGGGCTGGGGCCAACGTCCTGACTTTC. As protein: CASSSQGAGANVLTF. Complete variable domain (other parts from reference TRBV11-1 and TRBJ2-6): EAEVAQSPRYKITEKSQAVAFWCDPISGHATLYWYRQILGQGPELLVQFQDESVVDDSQLPKDRFSAERLKGVDSTLKIQPAELGDSAMYLCASSSQGAGANVLTFGAGSRLTVL.

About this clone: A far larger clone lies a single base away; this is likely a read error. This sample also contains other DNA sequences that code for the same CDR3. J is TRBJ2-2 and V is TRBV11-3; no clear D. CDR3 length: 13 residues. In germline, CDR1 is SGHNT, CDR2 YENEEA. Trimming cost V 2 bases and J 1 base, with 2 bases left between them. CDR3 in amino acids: CASSLLNTGELFF. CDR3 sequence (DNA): TGTGCCAGCAGCTTACTGAACACCGGGGAGCTGTTTTTT. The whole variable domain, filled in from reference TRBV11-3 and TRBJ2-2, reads EAGVVQSPRYKIIEKKQPVAFWCNPISGHNTLYWYLQNLGQGPELLIRYENEEAVDDSQLPKDRFSAERLKGVDSTLKIQPAELGDSAVYLCASSLLNTGELFFGEGSRLTVL.

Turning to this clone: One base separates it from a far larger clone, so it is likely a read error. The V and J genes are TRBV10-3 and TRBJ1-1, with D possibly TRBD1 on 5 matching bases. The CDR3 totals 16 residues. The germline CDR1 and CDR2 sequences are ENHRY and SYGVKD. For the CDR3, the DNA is TGTGCCATCAGTCCCCGGGCGGGGAGTTTGGACACTAAAGCTTTCTTT. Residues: CAISPRAGSLDTKAFF.

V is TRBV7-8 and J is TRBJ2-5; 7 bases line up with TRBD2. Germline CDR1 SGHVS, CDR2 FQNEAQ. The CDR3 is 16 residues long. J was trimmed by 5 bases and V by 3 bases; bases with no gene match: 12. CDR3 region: CASSFRGRALRETQYF. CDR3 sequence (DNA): TGTGCCAGCAGCTTTCGAGGGAGGGCCCTCCGGGAGACCCAGTACTTC. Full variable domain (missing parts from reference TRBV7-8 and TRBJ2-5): GAGVSQSPRYKVAKRGQDVALRCDPISGHVSLFWYQQALGQGPEFLTYFQNEAQLDKSGLPSDRFFAERPEGSVSTLKIQRTQQEDSAVYLCASSFRGRALRETQYFGPGTRLLVL.

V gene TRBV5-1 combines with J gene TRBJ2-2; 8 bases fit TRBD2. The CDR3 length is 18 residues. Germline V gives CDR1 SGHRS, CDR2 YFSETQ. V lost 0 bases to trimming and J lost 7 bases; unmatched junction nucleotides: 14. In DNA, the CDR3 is TGCGCCAGCAGCTTGGCAGTGGCGGGAGGCCGCGTGGGCGGGGAGCTGTTTTTT. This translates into CASSLAVAGGRVGGELFF.

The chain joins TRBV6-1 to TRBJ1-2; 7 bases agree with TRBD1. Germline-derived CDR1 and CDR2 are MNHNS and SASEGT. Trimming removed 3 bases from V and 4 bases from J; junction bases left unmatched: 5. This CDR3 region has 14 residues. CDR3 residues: CASSDPTGAYGYTF. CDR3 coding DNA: TGTGCCAGCAGTGACCCAACAGGGGCCTATGGCTACACCTTC.

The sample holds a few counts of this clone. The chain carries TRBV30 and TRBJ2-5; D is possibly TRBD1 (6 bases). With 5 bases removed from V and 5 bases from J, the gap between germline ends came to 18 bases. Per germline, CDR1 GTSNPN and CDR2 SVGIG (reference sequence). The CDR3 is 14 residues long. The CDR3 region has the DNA TGTGCCTGGGGTGACAGGCGATTTAGGGAGACCCAGTACTTC. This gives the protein CAWGDRRFRETQYF.

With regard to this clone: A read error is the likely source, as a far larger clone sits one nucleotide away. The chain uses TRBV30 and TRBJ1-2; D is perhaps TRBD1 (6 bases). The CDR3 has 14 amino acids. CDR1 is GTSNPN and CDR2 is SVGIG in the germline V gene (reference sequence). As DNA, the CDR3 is TGTGCCTGGAGTGTACTGTCGGGGGCGGGTGGCTACGCCTTC. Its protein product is CAWSVLSGAGGYAF.

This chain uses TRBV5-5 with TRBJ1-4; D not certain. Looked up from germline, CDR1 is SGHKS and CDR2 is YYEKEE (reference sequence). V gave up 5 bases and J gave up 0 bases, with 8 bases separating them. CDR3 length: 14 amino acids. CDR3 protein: CASSSDATNEKLFF. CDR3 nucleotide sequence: TGTGCCAGCAGTTCAGACGCAACTAATGAAAAACTGTTTTTT.

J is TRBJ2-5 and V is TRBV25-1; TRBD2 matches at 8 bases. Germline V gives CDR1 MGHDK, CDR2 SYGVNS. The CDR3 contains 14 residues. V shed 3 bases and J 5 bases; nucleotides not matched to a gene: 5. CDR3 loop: CASSDLASGETQYF. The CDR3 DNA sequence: TGTGCCAGCAGTGATTTGGCTAGCGGGGAGACCCAGTACTTC.

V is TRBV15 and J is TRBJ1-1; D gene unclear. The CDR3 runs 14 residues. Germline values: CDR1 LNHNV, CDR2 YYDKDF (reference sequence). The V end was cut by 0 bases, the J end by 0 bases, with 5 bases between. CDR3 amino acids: CATSRDILNTEAFF. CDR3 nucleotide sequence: TGTGCCACCAGCAGAGATATCCTGAACACTGAAGCTTTCTTT.

The CDR3 DNA reads as TGTGCCAGCTCACCACCTAGCGGGAGTGGGTACGAGCAGTACTTC. It codes for CASSPPSGSGYEQYF. This chain uses TRBV18 with TRBJ2-7, with 9 bases fitting TRBD2. Looked up from germline, CDR1 is KGHSH and CDR2 is LQKENI. This CDR3 spans 15 amino acids. V shed 0 bases, J shed 4 bases, and the junction held 4 bases outside the gene matches. The full variable domain, its missing parts supplied by reference TRBV18 and TRBJ2-7, is NAGVMQNPRHLVRRRGQEARLRCSPMKGHSHVYWYRQLPEEGLKFMVYLQKENIIDESGMPKERFSAEFPKEGPSILRIQQVVRGDSAAYFCASSPPSGSGYEQYFGPGTRLTVT.

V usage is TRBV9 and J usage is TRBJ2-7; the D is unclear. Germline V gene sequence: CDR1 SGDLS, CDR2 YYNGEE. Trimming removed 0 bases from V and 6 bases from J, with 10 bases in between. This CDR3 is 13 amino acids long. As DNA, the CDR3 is TGTGCCAGCAGCGTAGGGCTCTCTAGCGAGCAGTACTTC. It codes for CASSVGLSSEQYF.

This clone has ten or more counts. CDR3 in DNA: TGTGCCTGGAGCGGACTTAATGAAAAACTGTTTTTT. Translating it yields CAWSGLNEKLFF. The chain recombines TRBV30 with TRBJ1-4; no definite D call. Trimming removed 3 bases at V and 4 bases at J, with 6 bases between. CDR1 is GTSNPN and CDR2 is SVGIG in the germline V gene (reference sequence). CDR3 length equals 12 residues. Full variable domain (remainder filled in from reference TRBV30 and TRBJ1-4): SQTIHQWPATLVQPVGSPLSLECTVEGTSNPNLYWYRQAAGRGLQLLFYSVGIGQISSEVPQNLSASRPQDRQFILSSKKLLLSDSGFYLCAWSGLNEKLFFGSGTQLSVL.

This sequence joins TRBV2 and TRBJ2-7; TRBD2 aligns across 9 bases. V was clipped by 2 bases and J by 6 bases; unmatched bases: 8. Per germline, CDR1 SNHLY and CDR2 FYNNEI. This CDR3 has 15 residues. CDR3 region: CASSEKLAGIFEQYF. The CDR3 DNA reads TGTGCCAGCAGTGAAAAGCTAGCGGGAATCTTCGAGCAGTACTTC.